Each of the 9 T cell receptor beta chains below was sequenced from the same sample in a study of spatial heterogeneity in lung cancer. Regarding time point: sample taken at primary tumor resection. Unsorted samples of tumor, nontumor lung or frozen PBMC had their whole RNA sequenced. MiXCR, run by TCRdb on the 5' RACE reads, gives a single entry per CDR3 protein. The sample contains 14,000 to 15,000 distinct CDR3 sequences, under 14% of which appear only once. This specimen was PBMCs, taken at surgery. These receptors were obtained from a female donor with early-stage non-small cell lung cancer.

This clonotype occurred a few times. This chain connects TRBV12-3 or TRBV12-4 to TRBJ2-5; D gene unclear. The V end was cut by 8 bases, the J end by 0 bases, with 10 bases between. The CDR3 loop spans 13 amino acids. The CDR3 sequence: CASGHRDQETQYF. CDR3 DNA: TGTGCCAGCGGCCACAGAGACCAAGAGACCCAGTACTTC.

This clonotype has just a few counts. The V call is TRBV6-1, the J call TRBJ1-4, with D tentatively TRBD1 (5 bases). This CDR3 region has 15 residues. The germline V gene has CDR1 MNHNS and CDR2 SASEGT. Trimming took 5 bases from V and 3 from J, leaving 13 bases between them. The CDR3 reads CASSSAGTPNEKLFF. The CDR3 DNA follows: TGTGCCAGCAGTTCCGCCGGGACGCCTAATGAAAAACTGTTTTTT.

This clonotype was seen ten or more times. The rearrangement uses TRBV27 and TRBJ2-3, with 10 bases that match TRBD2. V lost 7 bases, J lost 6 bases, and 16 bases stayed unmatched. Germline V gives CDR1 MNHEY, CDR2 SMNVEV (reference sequence). The CDR3 spans 17 residues. This CDR3 reads CASTPRGSGGFGDTQYF. The CDR3 DNA reads TGTGCCAGCACCCCAAGGGGTAGCGGGGGGTTCGGGGATACGCAGTATTTT.

In this sample, this clonotype turned up many times. The chain combines TRBV15 with TRBJ1-3, with D tentatively TRBD1 (5 bases). Trimming took 5 bases from V and 0 from J, leaving 20 bases between them. The CDR3 runs to 18 residues. Germline V gene data show CDR1 as LNHNV and CDR2 as YYDKDF (reference sequence). The CDR3 spells CATSPFLADRNSGNTIYF. The CDR3 region has the DNA TGTGCCACCAGCCCCTTCTTGGCCGACAGAAACTCTGGAAACACCATATATTTT.

This clonotype was observed at least ten times. The rearrangement links TRBV30 to TRBJ2-3; 8 nucleotides agree with TRBD2. V gave up 3 bases and J gave up 4 bases; unmatched junction bases: 9. Germline CDR1 is GTSNPN and CDR2 is SVGIG (reference sequence). This CDR3 is 15 amino acids long. The CDR3 DNA sequence: TGTGCCTGGAGCGCCACCGGACTAGCCTCAGATACGCAGTATTTT. This translates into CAWSATGLASDTQYF.

This clonotype was picked up many times. The V and J genes are TRBV2 and TRBJ2-1; 11 bases are a match to TRBD2. V trimming: 4 bases; J trimming: 4 bases; junction bases outside the gene matches: 3. There are 15 residues in the CDR3. Germline V gene lookup returns CDR1 SNHLY and CDR2 FYNNEI. CDR3 sequence (DNA): TGTGCCAGCAGTGTACCTAGCGGGGGGTACAATGAGCAGTTCTTC. Amino acid sequence: CASSVPSGGYNEQFF.

This clonotype was counted only a few times. This sequence joins TRBV12-5 and TRBJ2-3, with a tentative D call TRBD1 (6 bases). The CDR3 consists of 16 residues. Trimming took 0 bases from V and 7 from J, leaving 17 bases between them. CDR1 LGHNT and CDR2 FRNRAP come from the germline V gene. CDR3 sequence: CASGLVGSGGRNTQYF. The CDR3 DNA follows: TGTGCTAGTGGTTTGGTAGGGTCTGGGGGCAGAAATACGCAGTATTTT.

This clonotype was detected only a few times. The chain's CDR3 is CASSLMGRNTGELFF. CDR3 sequence (DNA): TGTGCCAGCAGTTTGATGGGCAGGAACACCGGGGAGCTGTTTTTT. The chain uses TRBV12-3 or TRBV12-4 and TRBJ2-2; D unresolved. The CDR3 totals 15 residues. Deletions cut 3 bases from V and 1 base from J, with 9 bases between.

This clonotype was seen a few times. The chain carries TRBV12-3 or TRBV12-4 and TRBJ1-2; D unclear. The CDR3 sequence is 18 residues long. Trimming pared 5 bases from V and 4 bases from J, leaving 26 bases between. The CDR3 loop reads CASSGLMRSPLSIYGYTF. CDR3 DNA sequence: TGTGCCAGCAGTGGACTTATGCGCAGCCCCCTCTCAATCTATGGCTACACCTTC.